A single sample is the source of the 15 T cell receptor beta chains below, sequenced in a study of early T cells in non-severe SARS-CoV-2 infection. From the 5' RACE reads, TCRdb called clonotypes with MiXCR, one entry per CDR3 protein. This sample carries 68,000 or so distinct CDR3 sequences, 11% of them seen once, and the ten largest clones take around 6.6%. Specimen: whole blood. The origin of the receptors is an adult who was a healthcare worker with PCR-confirmed SARS-CoV-2 infection or an uninfected control (not recorded which).

The J gene is TRBJ2-2, the V gene TRBV7-6, with D hard to call. The V gene lost 1 base and the J gene lost 1 base, with 7 bases spanning the gap. Germline lookup yields CDR1 SGHVS and CDR2 FNYEAQ. The CDR3 runs 15 residues. The CDR3 loop is CASSLGYGNTGELFF. For the CDR3, the DNA is TGTGCCAGCAGCTTAGGTTACGGGAACACCGGGGAGCTGTTTTTT.

The genes are TRBV10-2 and TRBJ1-4; D might be TRBD1 (5 bases). V was pared by 0 bases and J by 8 bases, with 13 bases between. Germline V lookup: CDR1 WSHSY, CDR2 SAAADI. The CDR3 sequence is 15 residues long. The CDR3 DNA follows: TGCGCCAGCAGTGAGTCGCCGGGACTTTCGGAAAAACTGTTTTTT. Translated, it gives CASSESPGLSEKLFF.

The sample holds many counts of this clonotype. This sequence joins TRBV3-1 and TRBJ2-7; a weak D match, TRBD2 (6 bases). The V and J ends lost 0 bases and 0 bases respectively, with 15 bases between them. Germline CDR1 LGHDT, CDR2 YNNKEL (reference sequence). The CDR3 consists of 17 residues. The CDR3 protein is CASSQDDIAAGSYEQYF. CDR3 bases: TGTGCCAGCAGCCAAGACGACATAGCGGCCGGCTCCTACGAGCAGTACTTC.

In DNA, the CDR3 is TGTGCCAGCAGTCCAGGGGGCTCTGGAAACACCATATATTTT. This translates into CASSPGGSGNTIYF. The rearrangement uses TRBV12-3 or TRBV12-4 and TRBJ1-3; 7 bases agree with TRBD1. The CDR3 is 14 amino acids. Germline trimming cut 5 bases from V and 0 bases from J; bases unmatched to any gene: 1.

This clonotype occurred many times. J is TRBJ1-1 and V is TRBV9; possible D gene TRBD1, 6 bases. Germline V gene lookup returns CDR1 SGDLS and CDR2 YYNGEE. The CDR3 consists of 15 residues. Between the trimmed V and J ends, which lost 4 bases and 2 bases, there was a span of 15 bases. CDR3 region: CASSPPTGNNTEAFF. CDR3 coding DNA: TGTGCCAGCAGCCCACCAACAGGGAACAACACTGAAGCTTTCTTT. Combining the CDR3 with reference TRBV9 and TRBJ1-1 gives the whole variable domain DSGVTQTPKHLITATGQRVTLRCSPRSGDLSVYWYQQSLDQGLQFLIQYYNGEERAKGNILERFSAQQFPDLHSELNLSSLELGDSALYFCASSPPTGNNTEAFFGQGTRLTVV.

The V gene is TRBV5-6, the J gene TRBJ2-7, with 7 bases identical to TRBD1. V lost 2 bases and J lost 10; bases outside the gene matches: 6. The CDR3 contains 12 residues. CDR1 is SGHDT, CDR2 YYEEEE, per germline. CDR3 loop: CASSLRGQAQYF. CDR3 DNA: TGTGCCAGCAGCTTACGTGGACAGGCTCAGTACTTC. Full variable domain (outside the CDR3, taken from reference TRBV5-6 and TRBJ2-7): DAGVTQSPTHLIKTRGQQVTLRCSPKSGHDTVSWYQQALGQGPQFIFQYYEEEERQRGNFPDRFSGHQFPNYSSELNVNALLLGDSALYLCASSLRGQAQYFGPGTRLTVT.

This clonotype occurred many times. The V and J genes are TRBV12-3 or TRBV12-4 and TRBJ2-7; no clear D gene. CDR3 length: 11 residues. The V end was cut by 5 bases, the J end by 4 bases, with 6 bases between. CDR3 protein: CASSLKYEQYF. As DNA, the CDR3 is TGTGCCAGCAGTCTTAAATACGAGCAGTACTTC.

This clonotype showed up many times. The chain combines TRBV28 with TRBJ2-7, with 9 bases that match TRBD2. The ends lost 5 bases at V and 3 bases at J; junction bases unmatched: 8. CDR3 length: 15 amino acids. Germline CDR1 is MDHEN and CDR2 is SYDVKM. The CDR3 spells CASSLPLAGNYEQYF. The CDR3 nucleotides are TGTGCCAGCAGTCTCCCCCTAGCGGGGAACTACGAGCAGTACTTC.

This clonotype showed up just a few times. The V and J genes are TRBV27 and TRBJ2-7; 10 nucleotides match TRBD2. This CDR3 comprises 17 residues. The junction had 13 bases not matched to a gene; V was cut back by 5 bases and J by 3 bases. The germline V gene encodes CDR1 MNHEY and CDR2 SMNVEV (reference sequence). This chain's CDR3 is CASSPAGGPYVYYEQYF. Written as DNA, the CDR3 is TGTGCCAGCAGTCCAGCGGGAGGGCCTTATGTGTACTACGAGCAGTACTTC.

The rearrangement uses TRBV6-2 or TRBV6-3 and TRBJ1-5; 7 bases fit TRBD1. The V gene end was trimmed by 5 bases and the J gene end by 4 bases; junction bases not matched to a gene: 2. This CDR3 region has 13 residues. Germline V gene lookup returns CDR1 MNHEY and CDR2 SVGEGT. The CDR3 loop is CASSVTGNQPQHF. CDR3 sequence (DNA): TGTGCCAGCAGTGTGACAGGGAATCAGCCCCAGCATTTT.

This clonotype appeared a few times. The CDR3, as DNA: TGTGCCAGCAGCCAGGCGAACAATGAGCAGTTCTTC. This encodes CASSQANNEQFF. J is TRBJ2-1 and V is TRBV7-9; D gene uncertain. Germline-derived CDR1 and CDR2 are SEHNR and FQNEAQ (reference sequence). V lost 5 bases, J lost 5 bases, and 7 bases lay in between. The CDR3 length is 12 residues.

This clonotype was counted only a few times. The chain is built from TRBV6-6 and TRBJ2-7, with a possible D match to TRBD1 (7 bases). Trimming took off 5 bases at V and 6 bases at J, with 23 bases between the two ends. Germline V gene data show CDR1 as MNHNY and CDR2 as SVGAGI (reference sequence). The CDR3 covers 16 residues. The CDR3: CASSATPGQVGGEQYF. The CDR3 DNA reads as TGTGCCAGCAGTGCCACTCCAGGACAGGTGGGAGGCGAGCAGTACTTC.

Only a few counts were recorded for this clonotype. This chain's CDR3 is CAWSVGPLVRDTQYF. CDR3 sequence (DNA): TGTGCCTGGAGTGTAGGACCCTTGGTGCGGGATACGCAGTATTTT. The chain is built from TRBV30 and TRBJ2-3; no clear D gene. The V end lost 0 bases, the J end lost 6 bases, and 16 bases lay between the germline ends. The CDR3 length is 15 residues. Looked up from germline, CDR1 is GTSNPN and CDR2 is SVGIG (reference sequence).

This rearrangement joins TRBV7-8 to TRBJ2-7, with 9 bases that match TRBD2. The CDR3 loop spans 14 amino acids. Germline CDR1 reads SGHVS; CDR2 reads FQNEAQ. V gave up 1 base and J gave up 7 bases; unmatched junction bases: 5. The CDR3 DNA reads as TGTGCCAGCAGCTTAGGGGCGGGAGGGCAAGAGCAGTACTTC. It specifies CASSLGAGGQEQYF.

The chain combines TRBV20-1 with TRBJ1-6, with D unclear. This CDR3 comprises 15 residues. Trimming pared 2 bases from V and 0 bases from J, leaving 8 bases between. Germline CDR1 reads DFQATT; CDR2 reads SNEGSKA (reference sequence). The CDR3 region is CSARLPSSYNSPLHF. The CDR3 DNA reads as TGCAGTGCTAGATTACCCAGCTCCTATAATTCACCCCTCCACTTT.